This T cell receptor (beta chain) was profiled in a study of beta chain features in type 1 diabetes (dated by TCRdb to 2016 to 2019). General notes on the study: No differences in mean age, gender distribution, total cell number or subset yield were found between patients and healthy donors. Across all samples, fewer than 110,000,000 sorted cells were examined, and cell number per subset correlated strongly with RNA yield. In the study, TCRB repertoires of sorted circulating CD4+ T cell subsets from recently diagnosed type 1 diabetes patients were compared with those of matched healthy donors. Regulatory and stem cell-like memory subsets were isolated from only 8 patients and about eight healthy donors, whereas naive and central memory subsets came from all 30 or so donors.

The entire isolated RNA was reverse transcribed using the High Capacity cDNA Reverse Transcription Kit, and thus expressed TCRB transcripts were sequenced. Naive, central memory and regulatory T cell samples underwent deep immunoSEQ sequencing, averaging roughly 3.4 million total reads per sample. Sorted cells were lysed in RLT buffer, and RNA was extracted using DNase-treated RNeasy Micro or Mini kits according to cell number. Each cell subset was processed separately to prevent cross-contamination, with patient and healthy donor samples processed together. TCRB sequences were amplified from cDNA with the immunoSEQ multiplex PCR, producing 87-bp fragments spanning the CDR3 region. Sequencing of the amplicons was performed on the Illumina HiSeq platform. The published analysis was carried out like this. Synthetic template baselines were used to correct PCR bias computationally, reads within Hamming distance 2 were collapsed together, and singletons that could not be merged were discarded. Reads were aligned to IMGT to assign V, D and J genes, CDR3 length, and insertions or deletions at six rearrangement sites. Within each subset, clonotype counts were normalized to the number of sorted cells before true diversity and Gini coefficients were calculated with the tcR R package. The overlap coefficient, calculated on TCRB nucleotide sequences, was used to quantify repertoire sharing. As a proxy for the pre-selection repertoire, out-of-frame TCRB sequences from naive cells were analyzed. The clones in this table, taken by TCRdb from immuneACCESS, are in-frame only. Not every clone is retained; where verified, under half of the shortfall comes from an unresolved V gene, and the cause of the rest is unknown. V and J calls and clone size are given by that table; D and trimming were obtained from the DNA. Here the sample has some 240,000 clones; about a sixth occur a single time. The ten largest make up roughly 0.08% of the sample.

Concerning this clone: Its cognate antigen has yet to be identified. The record has no base qualities; no much larger clone is one base away.

V loses 4 bases of germline sequence and J loses 9 bases, and the interval between the two ends is 11 bases. CDR1 and CDR2 are read off the germline V gene as SGHDT and YYEEEE. From the cysteine through the phenylalanine, the CDR3 covers 12 amino acids. Of all the DNA, just the CDR3 is kept, 36 bases in frame from base 1. The paper's findings and limits, for the study overall: Fewer insertions and more nucleotide deletions at VDJ recombination sites were observed in patients with type 1 diabetes, implying thymic rearrangement abnormalities. HLA sub-analyses involved small numbers of individuals, so any influence of HLA type on TCRB rearrangement remained unresolved. Sequencing cDNA rather than genomic DNA could over-represent highly expressing activated cells, although activation and CD3 levels did not differ between groups. Naive, central memory and regulatory TCRB repertoires appeared more similar among patients than among healthy donors. A moderate but significant shortening of TCRB CDR3 length was observed in type 1 diabetes patients in all four CD4+ subsets. PCR might favor shorter templates, but patient and control samples were amplified and corrected together, so any skew would affect both groups equally.

Each donor gave one peripheral blood draw, roughly 120 mL on average, collected into heparinised tubes. A BD FACSAria II was used to sort naive, central memory, regulatory and stem cell-like memory CD4+ T cells with a panel that included CD45RO, CCR7, CD25, CD127, CD95 and CD27. A purity above 98% was achieved for all sorted populations. PBMCs were separated immediately by Lymphoprep density gradient centrifugation and were stained directly, without being cultured. So that batch effects would be minimized, each experiment stained and sorted samples in pairs, pairing one healthy donor with one patient.

The clonotype originates from a man in his thirties or forties with type 1 diabetes. The V gene is TRBV5-6 and the J gene is TRBJ2-1; TRBD1 might be the D gene, on 5 matching bases. Specimen: naive CD4+ T cells from blood. This specimen's cell subset or site label, per the study, means: true naive CD4+ T cells. The CDR3 protein: CASSRQGGEQFF. DNA sequence: TGTGCCAGCAGCCGCCAGGGCGGTGAGCAGTTCTTC.